This paragraph covers one TCR beta chain sequence. The sample belongs to a study of T cells in Graves' hyperthyroidism and ophthalmopathy. CDR3 length: 16 residues. Deletions cut 2 bases from V and 0 bases from J, with 14 bases between. From germline, CDR1 is GTSNPN and CDR2 SVGIG (reference sequence). Amplified regions were TCR beta CDR3 sequences from RNA transcripts. Initially, a first-round RT-PCR of the TCR CDR3 employed the HTBI primer set. TCRdb reprocessed the multiplex PCR reads via MiXCR and lists one record per CDR3 protein. Among more than 250,000 distinct CDR3 sequences listed, 13% to 15% were seen once.

J is TRBJ2-4 and V is TRBV30; D may be TRBD1 or TRBD2 (5 bases each). Sequenced: blood. The sequence came from a woman aged 45-65 years with Graves' hyperthyroidism that later progressed to Graves' ophthalmopathy. The CDR3 bases are TGTGCCTGGAGTCCCCGGGGCCCGGGAGCCAAAAACATTCAGTACTTC. This translates into CAWSPRGPGAKNIQYF.